This T cell receptor (beta chain) is from a study of T cells in Graves' hyperthyroidism and ophthalmopathy. Regarding the study as a whole: Blood also held most thyroid clonotypes expanded beyond 0.001.

Trimming stripped 0 bases from V and 8 bases from J, with 8 bases between. Germline V CDR1 and CDR2: LGHNA, YNFKEQ. This CDR3 has 13 residues. TCR beta CDR3 sequences were amplified from RNA transcripts. With the HTBI primer set, the TCR CDR3 went through a first round of RT-PCR. TCRdb passed the multiplex PCR reads through MiXCR, listing each CDR3 protein once. This sample has 500,000 to 650,000 distinct CDR3 sequences, with about a sixth found just once. Remarks on this clonotype: Its antigen is currently unknown.

The chain has TRBV4-2 and TRBJ2-1; no reliable D call. This sequence was found in a woman between 18 and 30 years old with Graves' ophthalmopathy. Sequencing was carried out using blood. The CDR3 reads CASSQEFADEQFF. CDR3 nucleotides: TGTGCCAGCAGCCAAGAATTCGCGGATGAGCAGTTCTTC.